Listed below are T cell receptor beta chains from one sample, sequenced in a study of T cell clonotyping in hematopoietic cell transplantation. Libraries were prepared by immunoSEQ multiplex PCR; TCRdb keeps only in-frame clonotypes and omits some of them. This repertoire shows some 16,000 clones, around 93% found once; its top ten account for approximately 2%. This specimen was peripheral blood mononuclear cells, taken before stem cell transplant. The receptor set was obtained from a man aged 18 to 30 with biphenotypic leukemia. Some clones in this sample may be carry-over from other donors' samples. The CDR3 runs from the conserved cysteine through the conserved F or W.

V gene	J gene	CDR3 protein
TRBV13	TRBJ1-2	CASSYTGEASYTF
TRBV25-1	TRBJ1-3	CASSDEQGLSSGNTIYF
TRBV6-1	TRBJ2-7	CASSELGGMTYEQYF
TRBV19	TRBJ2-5	CASSVGGGQETQYF
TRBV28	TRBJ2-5	CASSLRFAGRETQYF
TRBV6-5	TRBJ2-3	CASSYSTGTTDTQYF
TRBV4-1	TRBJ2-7	CASSLGAGTYEQYF
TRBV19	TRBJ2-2	CASSNWGELFF
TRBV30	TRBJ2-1	CAWSVFAEQFF
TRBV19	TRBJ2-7	CASSTGPRSSYEQYF
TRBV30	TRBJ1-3	CAWSVKEGNTIYF
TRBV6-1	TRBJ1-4	CASSEMQGRISKLFF
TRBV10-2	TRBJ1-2	CASSEFEVGVNGYTF
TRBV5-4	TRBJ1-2	CATSVVGANYGYTF
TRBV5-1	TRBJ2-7	CASSNPSYEQYF
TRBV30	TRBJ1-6	CAWSVPRTGVPPLHF
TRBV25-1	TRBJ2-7	CASGRGYEQYF
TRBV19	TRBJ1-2	CASARRQNYGYTF
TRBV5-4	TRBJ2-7	CASSDPTSSYEQYF
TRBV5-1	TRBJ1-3	CASTLGAPWENTIYF
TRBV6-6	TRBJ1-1	CASSYSNLHTEAFF
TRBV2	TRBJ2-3	CASSYGQGSTDTQYF
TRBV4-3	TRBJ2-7	CASSHVTGSYEQYF
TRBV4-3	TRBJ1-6	CASSQIPGNSPLHF
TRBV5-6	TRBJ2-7	CASSFDDSYEQYF
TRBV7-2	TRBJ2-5	CASSGGVMETQYF
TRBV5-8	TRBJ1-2	CASSLDRVGYTF
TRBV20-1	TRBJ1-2	CSANGYTF
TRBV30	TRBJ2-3	CAWSVRGSRYADTQYF
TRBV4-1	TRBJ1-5	CASSQDLRQPQHF
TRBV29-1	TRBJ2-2	CSVHWGQGSGELFF
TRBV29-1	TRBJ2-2	CSVGDRPGIGSGELFF
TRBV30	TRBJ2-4	CAWGAGGAANIQYF
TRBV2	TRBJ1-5	CASSGGTEYQPQHF
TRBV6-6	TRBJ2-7	CASRRSRSRGYEQYF
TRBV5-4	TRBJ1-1	CAIEPGNTEAFF
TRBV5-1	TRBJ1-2	CASSSAGDVVYGYTF
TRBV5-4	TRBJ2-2	CASSWKNTGELFF
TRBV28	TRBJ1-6	CASSLQGLGSPLHF
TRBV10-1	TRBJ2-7	CASSDRDRGHEQYF
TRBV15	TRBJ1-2	CATSSRPTNYGYTF
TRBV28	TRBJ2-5	CASSWLTSSKETQYF